Listed here are 5 T cell receptor beta chains from one sample, sequenced in a study of T cell responses to AZD1222 COVID-19 vaccine. The repertoire was sequenced with immunoSEQ multiplex PCR; TCRdb's copy has only in-frame clones and lacks some. The repertoire holds under 150,000 clones, with roughly 92% as singletons. The sample consisted of peripheral blood, taken 28 days after the second AZD1222 dose. The receptor source for this set is an adult who received the AZD1222 COVID-19 vaccine.

This chain joins TRBV4-3 and TRBJ2-5, with D perhaps TRBD1 (5 bases). Germline lookup yields CDR1 LGHNA and CDR2 YSLEER. This CDR3 is 15 amino acids long. The V end lost 0 bases, the J end lost 2 bases, and 10 bases lay between the germline ends. CDR3 in DNA: TGCGCCAGCAGCCAAGATGGGGCCGGACAAGAGACCCAGTACTTC. Its translation is CASSQDGAGQETQYF.

V gene TRBV5-1 combines with J gene TRBJ1-2, with TRBD1 matching 7 bases. The V gene end was trimmed by 4 bases and the J gene end by 7 bases; junction bases not matched to a gene: 10. This CDR3 has 14 amino acids. CDR1 is SGHRS and CDR2 is YFSETQ in the germline V gene. This chain's CDR3 is CASSPRTGDVGYTF. The CDR3 region has the DNA TGCGCCAGCAGCCCCCGGACAGGTGACGTTGGCTACACCTTC.

V usage is TRBV6-5 and J usage is TRBJ2-1; D perhaps matches TRBD2 (6 bases). Germline V gene data show CDR1 as MNHEY and CDR2 as SVGAGI. The ends were cut back, 6 bases at V and 7 bases at J, with 19 bases in the middle. CDR3 length: 15 amino acids. The CDR3 DNA follows: TGTGCCAGCAGCACCAGAGCGGGCCTGGTGAATGAGCAGTTCTTC. Its translation: CASSTRAGLVNEQFF.

The rearrangement uses TRBV18 and TRBJ2-7; TRBD1 matches 7 bases. After removal of 6 bases from V and 2 bases from J, the junction contained 10 bases not matched to a gene. Per germline, CDR1 KGHSH and CDR2 LQKENI. The CDR3 loop spans 15 amino acids. Here the CDR3 reads CASSLGQGDTYEQYF. DNA of the CDR3: TGTGCCAGCTCTCTCGGGCAGGGGGATACCTACGAGCAGTACTTC.

The rearrangement joins TRBV18 to TRBJ2-7; no firm D call. Trimming stripped 3 bases from V and 0 bases from J, with 15 bases between. The CDR3 spans 16 residues. Germline CDR1 reads KGHSH; CDR2 reads LQKENI. For the CDR3, the DNA is TGTGCCAGCTCACCGCTAGGAACGACCAGCTCCTACGAGCAGTACTTC. Translated: CASSPLGTTSSYEQYF.